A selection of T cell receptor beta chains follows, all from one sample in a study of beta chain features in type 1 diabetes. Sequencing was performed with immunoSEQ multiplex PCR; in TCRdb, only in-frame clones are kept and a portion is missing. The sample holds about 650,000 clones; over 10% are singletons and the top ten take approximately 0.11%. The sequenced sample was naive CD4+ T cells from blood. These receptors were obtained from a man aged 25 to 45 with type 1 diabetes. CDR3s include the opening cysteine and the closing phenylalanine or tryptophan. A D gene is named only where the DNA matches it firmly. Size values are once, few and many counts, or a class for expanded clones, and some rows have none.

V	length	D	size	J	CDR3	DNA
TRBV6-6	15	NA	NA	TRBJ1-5	CASSYEGRSNQPQHF	TGTGCCAGCAGTTACGAGGGGAGGAGCAATCAGCCCCAGCATTTT
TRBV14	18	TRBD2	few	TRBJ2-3	CASSQGTWTSAGTDTQYF	TGTGCCAGCAGCCAAGGGACTTGGACTAGCGCGGGCACAGATACGCAGTATTTT
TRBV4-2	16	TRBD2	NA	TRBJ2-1	CASSQFPGTSVGEQFF	TGTGCCAGCAGCCAGTTTCCCGGGACTAGCGTCGGTGAGCAGTTCTTC
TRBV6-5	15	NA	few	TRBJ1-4	CASSYLAGAKEKLFF	TGTGCCAGCAGTTACCTCGCAGGGGCGAAGGAAAAACTGTTTTTT
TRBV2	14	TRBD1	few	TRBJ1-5	CASSRTGVNQPQHF	TGTGCCAGCAGCAGGACAGGGGTCAATCAGCCCCAGCATTTT
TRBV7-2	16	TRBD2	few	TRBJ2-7	CASSLYGTSGGSHLGF	TGTGCCAGCAGCTTATATGGTACTTCCGGGGGGTCCCATCTCGGATTC
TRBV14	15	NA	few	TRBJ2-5	CASSQEKGYQETQYF	TGTGCCAGCAGCCAAGAAAAAGGGTACCAAGAGACCCAGTACTTC
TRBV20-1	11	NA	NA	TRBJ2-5	CSAPYGETQYF	TGCAGTGCTCCCTACGGAGAGACCCAGTACTTC
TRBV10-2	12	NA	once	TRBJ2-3	CASSDLSDTQYF	TGCGCCAGCAGCGACTTATCAGATACGCAGTATTTT
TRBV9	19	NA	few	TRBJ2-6	CASSVEPGTRVSGANVLTF	TGTGCCAGCAGCGTCGAACCCGGGACAAGGGTCTCTGGGGCCAACGTCCTGACTTTC
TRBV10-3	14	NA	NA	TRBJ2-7	CAISVDTLSYEQYF	TGTGCCATCAGTGTCGATACCCTCTCCTACGAGCAGTACTTC
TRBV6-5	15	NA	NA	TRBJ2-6	CASSLDRSGANVLTF	TGTGCCAGCAGTCTCGACAGGTCTGGGGCCAACGTCCTGACTTTC
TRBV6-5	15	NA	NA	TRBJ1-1	CASRDWGGSRTEAFF	TGTGCCAGCAGGGATTGGGGCGGATCCAGGACTGAAGCTTTCTTT
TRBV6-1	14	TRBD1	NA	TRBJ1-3	CASRQGAGGNTIYF	TGTGCCAGCAGGCAGGGGGCAGGCGGAAACACCATATATTTT
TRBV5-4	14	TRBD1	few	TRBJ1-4	CATSHRGTNEKLFF	TGTGCCACTTCCCACAGGGGAACTAATGAAAAACTGTTTTTT
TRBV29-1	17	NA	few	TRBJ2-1	CSVEVFIGRGFRNEQFF	TGCAGCGTTGAAGTCTTTATCGGTAGGGGATTTAGGAATGAGCAGTTCTTC
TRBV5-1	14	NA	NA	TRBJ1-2	CASSLGSDNYGYTF	TGCGCCAGCAGTTTGGGATCGGATAACTATGGCTACACCTTC
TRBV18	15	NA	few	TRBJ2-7	CASSPSQGRSYEQYF	TGTGCCAGCTCACCATCACAGGGTCGTTCCTACGAGCAGTACTTC
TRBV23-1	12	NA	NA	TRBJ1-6	CASTPLTSPLHF	TGCGCCAGCACCCCGCTGACTTCACCCCTCCACTTT
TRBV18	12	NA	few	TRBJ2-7	CASSLQDYEQYF	TGTGCCAGCTCACTACAGGACTACGAGCAGTACTTC
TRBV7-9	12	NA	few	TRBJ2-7	CASSPSGEEQYF	TGTGCCAGCAGCCCGTCAGGGGAAGAGCAGTACTTC
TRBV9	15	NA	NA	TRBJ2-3	CASSLTGSTTDTQYF	TGTGCCAGCAGCCTGACGGGGTCAACCACAGATACGCAGTATTTT